A selection of T cell receptor beta chains follows, all from one sample in a study of cytomegalovirus exposure and HLA in healthy donors. TCRdb keeps only in-frame clones here, not all; method: immunoSEQ multiplex PCR. The table records 140,000 or so clones, approximately 84% of them present only once. Specimen: PBMCs. The receptors were gathered from a woman between 55 and 75 years old in good health and CMV-seropositive. CDR3s include the opening cysteine and the closing phenylalanine or tryptophan. The D gene is left open where the match is weak. Not all rows give a size; the values are once, few, many and, for expanded clones, a class.

cdr3_length: 15; d_call: NA; v_call: TRBV14; j_call: TRBJ2-7; clone_size: NA; cdr3_aa: CASSQEIGARYEQYF; cdr3_nt: TGTGCCAGCAGCCAAGAAATTGGGGCTCGTTACGAGCAGTACTTC
cdr3_length: 13; d_call: NA; v_call: TRBV29-1; j_call: TRBJ2-3; clone_size: NA; cdr3_aa: CSAGRQDGDTQYF; cdr3_nt: TGCAGCGCCGGTCGGCAGGATGGCGATACGCAGTATTTT
cdr3_length: 16; d_call: TRBD2; v_call: TRBV6-1; j_call: TRBJ2-4; clone_size: NA; cdr3_aa: CASSVSSGRTENIQYF; cdr3_nt: TGTGCCAGCAGTGTATCTAGCGGGAGAACGGAGAACATTCAGTACTTC
cdr3_length: 16; d_call: TRBD1; v_call: TRBV5-6; j_call: TRBJ2-2; clone_size: NA; cdr3_aa: CASSITGGAVTGELFF; cdr3_nt: TGTGCCAGCAGCATTACAGGGGGCGCGGTCACCGGGGAGCTGTTTTTT
cdr3_length: 14; d_call: TRBD1; v_call: TRBV6-6; j_call: TRBJ2-7; clone_size: NA; cdr3_aa: CASRPGQGLYEQYF; cdr3_nt: TGTGCCAGCAGGCCGGGACAGGGGTTGTACGAGCAGTACTTC
cdr3_length: 16; d_call: NA; v_call: TRBV21-1; j_call: TRBJ2-7; clone_size: NA; cdr3_aa: CASSERGTRSNYEQYF; cdr3_nt: TGTGCCAGCAGCGAACGGGGGACTAGGAGTAACTACGAGCAGTACTTC
cdr3_length: 15; d_call: TRBD1; v_call: TRBV6-1; j_call: TRBJ2-1; clone_size: NA; cdr3_aa: CASSGQGALGNEQFF; cdr3_nt: TGTGCCAGCAGTGGACAGGGGGCTCTAGGCAATGAGCAGTTCTTC
cdr3_length: 14; d_call: NA; v_call: TRBV4-1; j_call: TRBJ2-1; clone_size: NA; cdr3_aa: CASSQDGRDNEQFF; cdr3_nt: TGCGCCAGCAGCCAAGATGGCCGGGACAATGAGCAGTTCTTC
cdr3_length: 17; d_call: TRBD2; v_call: TRBV6-1; j_call: TRBJ2-5; clone_size: NA; cdr3_aa: CASSEVGSGAIQETQYF; cdr3_nt: TGTGCCAGCAGTGAAGTAGGTAGCGGGGCAATCCAAGAGACCCAGTACTTC
cdr3_length: 14; d_call: TRBD2; v_call: TRBV18; j_call: TRBJ2-7; clone_size: NA; cdr3_aa: CASSRAGVVYEQYF; cdr3_nt: TGTGCCAGCTCAAGGGCGGGAGTGGTCTACGAGCAGTACTTC
cdr3_length: 14; d_call: TRBD1; v_call: TRBV18; j_call: TRBJ1-1; clone_size: NA; cdr3_aa: CASSPGQVNTEAFF; cdr3_nt: TGTGCCAGCTCACCAGGACAGGTGAACACTGAAGCTTTCTTT
cdr3_length: 16; d_call: NA; v_call: TRBV27; j_call: TRBJ2-2; clone_size: NA; cdr3_aa: CASRSEGAVGTGELFF; cdr3_nt: TGTGCCAGCAGAAGTGAAGGGGCAGTAGGCACCGGGGAGCTGTTTTTT
cdr3_length: 14; d_call: TRBD2; v_call: TRBV4-2; j_call: TRBJ2-3; clone_size: once; cdr3_aa: CASTSEGTRVAQYF; cdr3_nt: TGTGCCAGCACCTCGGAAGGGACTAGAGTTGCGCAGTATTTT
cdr3_length: 14; d_call: NA; v_call: TRBV28; j_call: TRBJ2-7; clone_size: NA; cdr3_aa: CASTRQGLPYEQYF; cdr3_nt: TGTGCCAGCACCCGACAGGGACTCCCCTACGAGCAGTACTTC